This entry lists 5 T cell receptor beta chains sequenced from one sample in a study of beta chain features in type 1 diabetes (dated by TCRdb to about 2018). The investigation overall reported the following: Type 1 diabetes patients showed a moderate but significant shortening of TCRB CDR3 length in all four CD4+ subsets.

What these receptors recognize is not known. The method was the immunoSEQ multiplex PCR assay. All of the isolated RNA was reverse transcribed with the High Capacity cDNA Reverse Transcription Kit, so expressed TCRB transcripts were sequenced. TCRdb limited this immuneACCESS table to in-frame rearrangements with V and J called. A share of clones is missing; checked studies link under half to unresolved V genes, and the rest is unexplained. For this sample there are hundreds of thousands of clones; over 12% appear just once. Of the sample, approximately 0.015% falls within the top ten clones. Sequencing was done on a sample of naive CD4+ T cells from blood. The cell subset or site tag for this specimen amounts to: true naive CD4+ T cells. All receptors come from a man between 18 and 35 years old with type 1 diabetes.

This chain joins TRBV29-1 and TRBJ2-7, with 10 nucleotides matching TRBD1. The CDR3 is made up of 13 amino acids. Germline CDR1 reads SQVTM; CDR2 reads ANQGSEA. Trimming cost V 6 bases and J 4 bases; bases outside gene matches: 6. The CDR3 spells CSVRQGALYEQYF. The CDR3, as DNA: TGCAGCGTAAGACAGGGGGCACTTTACGAGCAGTACTTC.

This sequence joins TRBV5-4 and TRBJ2-2; 9 bases align to TRBD2. The CDR3 loop spans 17 amino acids. CDR1 and CDR2 from the germline V gene are SGHNT and YYREEE (reference sequence). Trimming removed 4 bases from V and 4 bases from J; junction bases left unmatched: 11. This CDR3 reads CASSHRRGRAGTGELFF. Written as DNA, the CDR3 is TGTGCCAGCAGCCATAGGCGCGGGAGGGCCGGCACCGGGGAGCTGTTTTTT.

This clone has more than one count but fewer than ten. The chain employs TRBV5-4 and TRBJ2-2, with TRBD1 matching over 9 bases. Germline values: CDR1 SGHNT, CDR2 YYREEE (reference sequence). The CDR3 has 17 residues. V was clipped by 4 bases and J by 4 bases; unmatched bases: 11. The CDR3 loop is CASSPRDRASGTGELFF. The CDR3 nucleotides are TGTGCCAGCAGCCCTCGGGACAGGGCCTCGGGCACCGGGGAGCTGTTTTTT. Drawing the rest from reference TRBV5-4 and TRBJ2-2, the complete variable domain is ETGVTQSPTHLIKTRGQQVTLRCSSQSGHNTVSWYQQALGQGPQFIFQYYREEENGRGNFPPRFSGLQFPNYSSELNVNALELDDSALYLCASSPRDRASGTGELFFGEGSRLTVL.

This clone was recorded a few times. The chain employs TRBV11-2 and TRBJ2-1, with TRBD2 matching 11 bases. The V and J ends lost 4 bases and 3 bases, in that order; junction bases with no gene match: 5. The length of the CDR3 is 16 residues. Per the germline V gene, CDR1 is SGHAT and CDR2 is FQNNGV. The CDR3 reads CASSSLLAGVYNEQFF. The CDR3, as DNA: TGTGCCAGCAGCTCCTTACTAGCGGGGGTCTACAATGAGCAGTTCTTC.

J is TRBJ1-1 and V is TRBV4-3, with TRBD1 as a possible D gene (5 bases). Germline assignment: CDR1 LGHNA and CDR2 YSLEER. V lost 4 bases and J lost 1, with 10 bases in between. The CDR3 extends over 14 amino acids. The CDR3 is CASSRGQSNTEAFF. Written as DNA, the CDR3 is TGCGCCAGCAGCCGTGGACAATCGAACACTGAAGCTTTCTTT.